The 19 T cell receptor beta chains listed next were all sequenced from one sample in a study of liver allograft versus peripheral blood T cells. Study overall: Within transplanted livers, the T cell receptor repertoires were examined and compared against the repertoires present in the peripheral blood of liver transplant recipients.

TCRdb redid the calling of the reads with MiXCR, one entry per CDR3 protein. The table records around 13,000 distinct CDR3 sequences, 25% to 30% of them present only once. These receptors originate from a human patient who had a liver transplant. Some T cells may be provided by the graft donor.

Written as DNA, the CDR3 is TGTGCCAGCAGCTTCCGGGACACTGAGCAGTTCTTC. Amino acid sequence: CASSFRDTEQFF. The chain employs TRBV2 and TRBJ2-1; D perhaps matches TRBD1 (6 bases). Trimming took 6 bases from V and 9 from J, leaving 12 bases between them. Germline V gene data show CDR1 as SNHLY and CDR2 as FYNNEI. This CDR3 comprises 12 residues. Drawing the rest from reference TRBV2 and TRBJ2-1, the complete variable domain is EPEVTQTPSHQVTQMGQEVILRCVPISNHLYFYWYRQILGQKVEFLVSFYNNEISEKSEIFDDQFSVERPDGSNFTLKIRSTKLEDSAMYFCASSFRDTEQFFGPGTRLTVL.

In the case of this clonotype: Possible read error: a much larger clone is one base away. The chain uses TRBV24-1 and TRBJ2-1; TRBD2 aligns across 13 bases. This CDR3 is built from 14 residues. CDR1 is KGHDR and CDR2 is SFDVKD in the germline V gene. The CDR3 DNA is TGTGCCACGGAAGGACTAGCGGGAGAGAATGAGAAGTTCTTC. It encodes CATEGLAGENEKFF.

A few counts support this clonotype. The genes are TRBV7-9 and TRBJ1-4; D not resolved. The CDR3 contains 13 residues. Trimming removed 7 bases at V and 4 bases at J, with 10 bases between. Germline V CDR1 and CDR2: SEHNR, FQNEAQ (reference sequence). CDR3 in DNA: TGTGCCAGCACTCCTCTGGGTAATGAAAAACTGTTTTTT. Translating it yields CASTPLGNEKLFF.

J is TRBJ1-3 and V is TRBV28, with 7 bases identical to TRBD1. This CDR3 has 14 amino acids. After removal of 5 bases from V and 0 bases from J, the junction contained 1 base not matched to a gene. Germline assignment: CDR1 MDHEN and CDR2 SYDVKM. The CDR3, as DNA: TGTGCCAGCAGTACAGGGGTCTCTGGAAACACCATATATTTT. It encodes CASSTGVSGNTIYF. Using reference TRBV28 and TRBJ1-3 for the parts outside the CDR3, the full variable domain is DVKVTQSSRYLVKRTGEKVFLECVQDMDHENMFWYRQDPGLGLRLIYFSYDVKMKEKGDIPEGYSVSREKKERFSLILESASTNQTSMYLCASSTGVSGNTIYFGEGSWLTVV.

This clonotype was seen ten or more times. The V gene is TRBV9, the J gene TRBJ1-2; perhaps TRBD1 as D (6 bases). Trimming took 3 bases from V and 4 from J, leaving 19 bases between them. This CDR3 spans 16 amino acids. In germline, CDR1 is SGDLS, CDR2 YYNGEE. The CDR3 sequence is CASSAPPGTRLYGYTF. The CDR3 DNA reads as TGTGCCAGCAGCGCCCCTCCCGGGACACGTCTCTATGGCTACACCTTC.

The chain carries TRBV6-6 and TRBJ1-5; D unclear. The V gene lost 2 bases and the J gene lost 1 base, with 6 bases spanning the gap. Germline V gene lookup returns CDR1 MNHNY and CDR2 SVGAGI (reference sequence). The CDR3 runs to 14 residues. CDR3 sequence (DNA): TGTGCCAGCAGTTACGGGCAGAGCAATCAGCCCCAGCATTTT. It yields the protein CASSYGQSNQPQHF.

This clonotype counts as medium-sized. The chain joins TRBV6-2 or TRBV6-3 to TRBJ2-5; 9 bases are a match to TRBD2. V trimming: 2 bases; J trimming: 5 bases; junction bases outside the gene matches: 6. The CDR3 extends over 15 amino acids. Germline V lookup: CDR1 MNHEY, CDR2 SVGEGT. This CDR3 is CASSYGGGAFETQYF. CDR3 DNA: TGTGCCAGCAGTTACGGCGGGGGGGCCTTTGAGACCCAGTACTTC.

This clonotype is medium-sized within its sample. The chain combines TRBV10-3 with TRBJ2-3; D is unclear. Germline loops: CDR1 ENHRY, CDR2 SYGVKD. This CDR3 comprises 14 residues. Trimming left V 8 bases short and J 0 bases short, with 12 bases between. The CDR3, as DNA: TGTGCCATCCGAACCACCTTAAGCACAGATACGCAGTATTTT. It encodes CAIRTTLSTDTQYF.

The chain couples TRBV7-3 to TRBJ2-3, with D possibly being TRBD1 (5 bases). This CDR3 region has 14 residues. V shed 4 bases and J shed 4 bases, with 12 bases lying between them. The germline V gene has CDR1 SGHTA and CDR2 FQGTGA. CDR3 protein: CASSSPSGSDTQYF. CDR3 in DNA: TGTGCCAGCAGCTCGCCTTCAGGGTCAGATACGCAGTATTTT.

The DNA of the CDR3 is TGTGCCAGCAGTTACTCAAGGACTAGCTGGGGGCAAGAGACCCAGTACTTC. It is translated as CASSYSRTSWGQETQYF. The V gene is TRBV6-5, the J gene TRBJ2-5, with 8 nucleotides matching TRBD2. The ends lost 0 bases at V and 2 bases at J; junction bases unmatched: 8. Looked up from germline, CDR1 is MNHEY and CDR2 is SVGAGI. The CDR3 has 17 residues.

By frequency in the sample, this clonotype is medium-sized (0.01 to 0.1%). V usage is TRBV18 and J usage is TRBJ1-5; D gene ambiguous. V was trimmed by 3 bases and J by 2 bases, leaving 8 bases between them. CDR1 is KGHSH, CDR2 LQKENI, per germline. The CDR3 has 14 residues. The CDR3 protein is CASSPGLGNQPQHF. CDR3 DNA sequence: TGTGCCAGCTCACCGGGTTTGGGCAATCAGCCCCAGCATTTT.

J is TRBJ2-7 and V is TRBV6-5, with D possibly called TRBD1 or TRBD2 (5 bases each). The germline gives CDR1 MNHEY, CDR2 SVGAGI. CDR3 size: 15 residues. V lost 0 bases to trimming and J lost 6 bases, with 15 bases between them. The DNA for the CDR3 is TGTGCCAGCAGTTACTCGAGACAAGGGGCGGGCGAGCAGTACTTC. Translation: CASSYSRQGAGEQYF.

This chain joins TRBV5-6 and TRBJ1-3; 8 positions agree with TRBD1. Germline V CDR1 and CDR2: SGHDT, YYEEEE. The CDR3 is 18 residues long. The V gene end was trimmed by 0 bases and the J gene end by 4 bases; junction bases not matched to a gene: 12. Here the CDR3 reads CASSLEGQALYYGNTIYF. CDR3 in DNA: TGTGCCAGCAGCTTGGAGGGACAGGCCTTGTATTACGGAAACACCATATATTTT.

The chain uses TRBV7-9 and TRBJ2-3; possibly TRBD2 for D (6 bases). Deletions cut 0 bases from V and 13 bases from J, with 8 bases between. The CDR3 contains 11 residues. Germline V lookup: CDR1 SEHNR, CDR2 FQNEAQ (reference sequence). The CDR3 DNA is TGTGCCAGCAGCTTAGCCACGGGAGAGTATTTT. The encoded protein is CASSLATGEYF.

In this sample, this clonotype is medium-sized. The gene calls are TRBV6-1 and TRBJ1-2; a possible D gene is TRBD1 (5 bases). Germline values: CDR1 MNHNS, CDR2 SASEGT. The V end was cut by 7 bases, the J end by 3 bases, with 12 bases between. The length of the CDR3 is 13 residues. This chain's CDR3 is CASIPGWDYGYTF. The CDR3 coding sequence is TGTGCCAGCATCCCAGGGTGGGACTATGGCTACACCTTC.

Remarks on this clonotype: A read error may account for a junction end that differs from germline. The V and J genes are TRBV28 and TRBJ2-7, with D tentatively TRBD2 (6 bases). This CDR3 region has 11 residues. Per germline, CDR1 MDHEN and CDR2 SYDVKM. CDR3 nucleotides: TGTGCCAGCAGATCGGGGAACCGGGGGTGGTTC. This codes for CASRSGNRGWF.

The DNA of the CDR3 is TGTGCCAGCAGTAAACCGGGACAGGGGAGAGAGACCCAGTACTTC. Its protein is CASSKPGQGRETQYF. The rearrangement joins TRBV27 to TRBJ2-5; 10 positions match TRBD1. Per the germline V gene, CDR1 is MNHEY and CDR2 is SMNVEV (reference sequence). The CDR3 runs to 15 residues. The V and J ends lost 5 bases and 4 bases, in that order; junction bases with no gene match: 7.

The chain combines TRBV18 with TRBJ2-5; D is tentatively TRBD1 or TRBD2 (5 bases each). This CDR3 contains 14 residues. CDR1 KGHSH and CDR2 LQKENI come from the germline V gene. V lost 3 bases to trimming and J lost 1 base, with 9 bases between them. This CDR3 is CASSPSRGQETQYF. DNA for the CDR3: TGTGCCAGCTCACCCTCGAGGGGCCAAGAGACCCAGTACTTC.

The chain carries TRBV6-8 and TRBJ1-1; D remains unclear. Germline CDR1 is MNHGY and CDR2 is SAAAGT. This CDR3 is built from 14 residues. V gave up 6 bases and J gave up 3 bases, with 14 bases separating them. The CDR3 DNA reads TGTGCCAGCAGCTCCGGGATAGGGTACACTGAAGCTTTCTTT. It yields the protein CASSSGIGYTEAFF.